This TCR beta chain was sequenced in a study of cytomegalovirus exposure and HLA in healthy donors (dated by TCRdb to 2017 to 2019). With regard to the full study: In an earlier analysis of 587 of the donors, roughly 300 Gb of sequence data and 90 million to 120 million unique TCR beta sequences from about 190 million T cells were reported. A later analysis re-examined previously published TCR beta repertoires from roughly 720 donors and added high-resolution HLA genotyping to investigate patterns of TCR occurrence. The number of donors typed differed by locus, with roughly 629-640 for A, B, C, DRB1 and DQB1, roughly 520 for DQA1, over 600 for DPA1, and some 470 for DPB1. An early release covering 550 to 650 HLA-typed donors comprised approximately 300 gigabases of sequencing data and approximately 80 million unique TCR sequences. To predict cytomegalovirus infection status, the study combined high-throughput TCR immunosequencing, statistical association of individual TCRs with disease status, and machine learning. Every repertoire in the discovery cohort had been generated on one and the same sequencing platform. The genetic ancestry cluster associated with self-reported Caucasian donors included 70% to 85% of the roughly 400 genotyped donors. The T cell repertoires of some 670 subjects were profiled by immunosequencing and related to cytomegalovirus serostatus. Five DR-DQ haplotypes were treated as single units for association and clustering because of strong linkage in the cohort. HLA typing included class I and class II loci at four-digit resolution. The study aimed to test whether signatures of past pathogen exposure could be identified by cataloging public T cell receptors. To decide whether each TCR beta V gene segment behaved as functional or pseudogenic, an earlier analysis of approximately 590 of the donors relied on high-throughput TCR beta sequencing. Alongside the repertoire data, information on donor age, sex, ethnicity and CMV serostatus was compiled. Along with the approximately 700-subject first cohort, a separate validation cohort of over a hundred different subjects was used. In the later analysis, no new phenotypic data were used to find candidate immune exposures; instead, reliance was placed on TCR beta sequences and their occurrence across donors. In a later genetic analysis, genome-wide SNP genotypes for about 55% of the 666 donors were used, and that subset was treated as a discovery cohort. Among roughly 400 genotyped donors of the cohort, an average of roughly 230,000 unique TCR beta nucleotide sequences was sequenced per donor, of which roughly 17% were non-productive. Here is what the overall study found, with its caveats: At a false discovery rate of 0.05, a later analysis linked under 20,000 TCR beta sequences to specific HLA alleles. In a later analysis, most CMV-associated TCR beta chains were found to appear HLA-restricted, with HLA associations seemingly driven largely by CMV exposure. Three of the identified cytomegalovirus-associated TCR beta chains were confirmed in vitro to be specific for cytomegalovirus antigens. A further reported finding was that TCR beta sequences accurately predicted the HLA-A and HLA-B alleles for most subjects in the first cohort. An association between a missense DCLRE1C variant and V-gene and J-gene trimming of TCR beta chains was found in a later genetic analysis and replicated in an independent cohort. According to a later genetic analysis, donors in an Asian-associated ancestry cluster had fewer N-insertions in productive TCRs than the approximately 670-donor mean. Linkage disequilibrium might explain the correlated functional status among segregating V segments, but an unknown experimental factor could not be excluded. In the study, around 160 TCR beta chains were listed as associated with cytomegalovirus. Some IMGT-functional V segments, including TRBV6-2 and TRBV6-3, could not be told apart with the 87-base-pair reads, so those segments were excluded. When HLA alleles, especially DR and DQ, strongly co-occurred, TCR associations were difficult to assign to individual alleles. The classifier was reported to diagnose cytomegalovirus status with high specificity and sensitivity in both the original cohort and the validation cohort. A later analysis found that HLA-associated TCR beta chains were more clonally expanded and had lower generation probabilities than equally common non-associated chains. Several of the top co-occurrence clusters appeared to be linked to parvovirus B19, influenza, CMV and Epstein-Barr virus, according to a later analysis. While some public TCRs were present in many individuals, most TCR sequences turned up only very rarely across donors. It was suggested by the authors that the approach could potentially be generalized to other disease states and immunological phenotypes. Roughly uniform sequencing depth across donors was assumed in presence/absence analyses, although this assumption may not hold. An earlier analysis of approximately 500 of the donors showed that most TCR beta V segments appeared in productive rearrangements either about 87% or about 30% of the time, which broadly matched IMGT annotations. CMV serostatus was the only immune exposure information available for the cohort. A later analysis found that TCR association rates varied across HLA loci, with DRB1 alleles showing the most associated TCRs and HLA-C alleles the fewest. HLA typing was unavailable for some donors at each locus, so association tests used only the typed subset. Because counts were too low, more than 15 rarely observed V segments, including chromosome 9 orphons, were excluded from the earlier analysis of some 540 of the donors. Only TCR beta chains were sequenced in this cohort, and the absence of alpha or paired-chain data limited detectable features. A cluster of highly shared sequence variants was judged likely to represent a technical artifact of the sequencing pipeline.

Notes on this clone: Its antigen has not been determined. Base qualities are not at hand, and no much larger clone is one base apart.

Measured from the cysteine to the phenylalanine, the CDR3 is 15 residues long. Left in the record is the CDR3 DNA by itself, 45 bases read in frame from the first base. CDR1 and CDR2 (MGHRA, YSYEKL) derive from the germline V gene. The junction carries 14 bases between V and J, which are trimmed by 4 bases and 2 bases respectively. The cohort was made up of 500 to 850 healthy bone marrow donors. All cohort members were sampled while nominally healthy, although unrecorded immune exposures were likely present. The donor tested CMV seropositive, placing the donor among the approximately 290 seropositive members of the cohort. A peripheral blood sample was collected from each donor, and TCR beta sequencing was performed on peripheral blood mononuclear cells. The Qiagen DNeasy Blood Extraction Kit was used to extract genomic DNA from the blood cell samples. The library was made by the immunoSEQ multiplex PCR assay. The multiplex PCR relied on a mix of 60 forward primers for TCR Vbeta segments and 13 reverse primers for TCR Jbeta segments. The CDR3 region of rearranged TCR beta genes was amplified from genomic DNA by a multiplex PCR assay. On the Illumina HiSeq System, the amplified TCR beta libraries were sequenced as 87-base-pair reads. The original methods were these. A later analysis counted approximately 74 million unique TCR beta chains across the 666 repertoires, and around 12 million of these chains were shared by at least two donors. Raw reads were error-corrected and collapsed into unique sequences by a nearest-neighbor algorithm in which closely related sequences were merged to remove PCR and sequencing errors. CDR3 sequences were aligned to IMGT reference sequences to assign V, D and J gene segments. For a sequence to be retained, at least a six-nucleotide match to both a V gene segment and a J gene segment was required. Rearrangements were called productive when the CDR3 lacked stop codons and stayed in frame with V and J; all others were non-productive. CDR3 was defined by IMGT convention, running from the second conserved V-encoded cysteine to the conserved J-encoded phenylalanine. Sequences without an unambiguous match to a single V gene segment were excluded from the earlier analysis of several hundred of the donors. An earlier analysis of some 500 of the donors classified V segments as functional when productive rearrangements were above 56.7% and as segregating when the standard deviation between donors was above 5%. A statistical classification framework was built to diagnose cytomegalovirus status from the catalog of TCR beta chain sequences. In a later analysis, V and J genes were assigned by comparing TCR nucleotide sequences against IMGT/GENE-DB human TR gene sequences. In a later analysis, CDR3 sequences and most-parsimonious VDJ recombination scenarios were assigned using the TCRdist pipeline. In a later analysis, every TCR beta chain was defined by the combination of its CDR3 amino acid sequence and its V-gene family, and reads without a unique V-gene family were dropped. To address suspected cross-contamination and a sequencing artifact, a later analysis removed under 600 highly shared, low-generation-probability nucleotide sequences. A later analysis calculated a clonal expansion index for each public chain from normalized within-repertoire ranks of inferred template counts. A later analysis computed generation probabilities with a VDJ recombination model fitted to out-of-frame rearrangements, and checked the results against IGoR. In a later analysis, hypergeometric tests were used to score TCR-TCR, TCR-HLA and TCR-CMV co-occurrence, with a repertoire-size bias correction applied to TCR pairs. In a later analysis, false discovery rates were estimated by permuting HLA or CMV assignments 20 times. In a later analysis, co-occurring TCRs were grouped with DBSCAN, and TCRdist sequence similarity was added when clustering was performed within HLA-allele-positive subsets. Co-occurrence clustering excluded repertoires with fewer than 30,000 or more than 120,000 public chains, plus five with anomalous nucleotide sharing. This is the immuneACCESS table as TCRdb keeps it, with only in-frame sequences that have V and J called. A part of the clones is gone; compared with another copy, unresolved V genes explain less than half, and the rest is unexplained. The V and J calls and clone size are taken from that table; D and trimming were inferred from the DNA. The sample profile shows 90,000 to 120,000 clones; about 70% of them were found once. The ten largest clones represent around 2.5% of the sample.

Sequencing input: PBMCs. The receptor chain draws on TRBV4-1 and TRBJ1-1, with no confidently assigned D gene. The sequence came from a man aged 45-65 years in good health and CMV-seropositive. The CDR3: CASSPPEPGNTEAFF. The sequenced DNA is TGCGCCAGCAGCCCCCCGGAGCCGGGAAACACTGAAGCTTTCTTT.